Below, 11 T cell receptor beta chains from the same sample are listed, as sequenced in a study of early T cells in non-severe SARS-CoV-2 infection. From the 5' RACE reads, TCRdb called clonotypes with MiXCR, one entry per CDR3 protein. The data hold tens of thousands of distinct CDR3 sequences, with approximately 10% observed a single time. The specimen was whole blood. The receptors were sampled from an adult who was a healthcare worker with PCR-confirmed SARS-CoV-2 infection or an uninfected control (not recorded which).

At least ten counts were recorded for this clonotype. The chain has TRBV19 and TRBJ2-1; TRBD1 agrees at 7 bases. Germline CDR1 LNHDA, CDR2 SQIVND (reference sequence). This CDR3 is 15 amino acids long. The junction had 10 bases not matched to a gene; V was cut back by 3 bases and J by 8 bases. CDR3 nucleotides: TGTGCCAGTAGTATGCCACAGGGGTGGGCCGATGAGCAGTTCTTC. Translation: CASSMPQGWADEQFF.

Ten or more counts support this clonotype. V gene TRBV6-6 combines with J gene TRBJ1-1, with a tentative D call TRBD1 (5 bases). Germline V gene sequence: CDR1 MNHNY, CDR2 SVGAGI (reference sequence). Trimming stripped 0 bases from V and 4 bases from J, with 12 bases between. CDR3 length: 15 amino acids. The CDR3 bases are TGTGCCAGCAGTTACTCTGGGGGATGGACCACTGAAGCTTTCTTT. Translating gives CASSYSGGWTTEAFF.

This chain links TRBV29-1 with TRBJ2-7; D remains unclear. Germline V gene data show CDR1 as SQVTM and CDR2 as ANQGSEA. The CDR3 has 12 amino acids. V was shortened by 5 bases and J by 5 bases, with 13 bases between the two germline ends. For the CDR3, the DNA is TGCAGCGTTTCACGGGTAGAGGACGAGCAGTACTTC. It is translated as CSVSRVEDEQYF.

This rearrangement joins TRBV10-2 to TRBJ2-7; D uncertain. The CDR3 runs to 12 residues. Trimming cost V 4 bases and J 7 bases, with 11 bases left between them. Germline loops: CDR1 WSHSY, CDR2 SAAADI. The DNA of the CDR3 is TGCGCCAGCAGTGGCCAGACGCGGGAGCAGTACTTC. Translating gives CASSGQTREQYF.

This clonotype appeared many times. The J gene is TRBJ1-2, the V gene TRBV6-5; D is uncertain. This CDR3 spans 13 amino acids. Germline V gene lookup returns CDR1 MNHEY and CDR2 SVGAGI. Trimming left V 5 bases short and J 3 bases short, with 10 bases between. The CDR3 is CASSPSRHYGYTF. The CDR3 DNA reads TGTGCCAGCAGTCCCTCGCGTCACTATGGCTACACCTTC.

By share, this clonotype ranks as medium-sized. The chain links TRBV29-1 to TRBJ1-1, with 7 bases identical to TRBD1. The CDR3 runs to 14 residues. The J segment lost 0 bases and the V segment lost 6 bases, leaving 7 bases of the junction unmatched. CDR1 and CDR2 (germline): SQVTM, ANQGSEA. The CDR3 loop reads CSVISGTVNTEAFF. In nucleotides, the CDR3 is TGCAGCGTAATATCCGGGACAGTGAACACTGAAGCTTTCTTT. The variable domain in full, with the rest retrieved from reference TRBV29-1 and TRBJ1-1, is SAVISQKPSRDICQRGTSLTIQCQVDSQVTMMFWYRQQPGQSLTLIATANQGSEATYESGFVIDKFPISRPNLTFSTLTVSNMSPEDSSIYLCSVISGTVNTEAFFGQGTRLTVV.

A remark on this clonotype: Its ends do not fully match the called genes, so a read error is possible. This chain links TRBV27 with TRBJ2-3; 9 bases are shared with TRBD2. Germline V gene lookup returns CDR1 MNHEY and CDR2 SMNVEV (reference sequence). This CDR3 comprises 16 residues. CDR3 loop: CPSSLAGAGFTDTQYF. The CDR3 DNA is TGTCCCAGCAGTTTAGCGGGAGCGGGATTCACAGATACGCAGTATTTT.

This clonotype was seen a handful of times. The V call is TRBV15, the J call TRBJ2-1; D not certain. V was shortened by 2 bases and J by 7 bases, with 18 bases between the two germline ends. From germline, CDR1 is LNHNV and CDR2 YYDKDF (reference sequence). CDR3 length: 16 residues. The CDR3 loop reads CATSRPIDPGLNEQFF. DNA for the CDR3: TGTGCCACCAGCAGACCCATAGACCCCGGGCTAAATGAGCAGTTCTTC.

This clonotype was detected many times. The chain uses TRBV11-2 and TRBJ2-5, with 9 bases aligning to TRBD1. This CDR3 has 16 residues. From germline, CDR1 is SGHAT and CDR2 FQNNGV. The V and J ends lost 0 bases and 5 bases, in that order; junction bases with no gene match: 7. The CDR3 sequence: CASSLDPPGQGETQYF. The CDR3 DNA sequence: TGTGCCAGCAGCTTAGATCCCCCGGGACAGGGTGAGACCCAGTACTTC.

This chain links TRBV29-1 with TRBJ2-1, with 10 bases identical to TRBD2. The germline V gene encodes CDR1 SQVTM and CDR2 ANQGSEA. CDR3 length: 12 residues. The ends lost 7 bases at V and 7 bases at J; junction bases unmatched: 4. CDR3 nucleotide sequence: TGCAGCGGGGGACTAGCGAGTAATGAGCAGTTCTTC. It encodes CSGGLASNEQFF.

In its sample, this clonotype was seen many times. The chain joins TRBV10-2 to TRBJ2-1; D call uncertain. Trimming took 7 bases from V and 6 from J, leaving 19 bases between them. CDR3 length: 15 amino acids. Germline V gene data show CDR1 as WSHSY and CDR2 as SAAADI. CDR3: CASIGFGPAGNEQFF. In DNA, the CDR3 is TGCGCCAGCATCGGATTCGGCCCCGCAGGCAATGAGCAGTTCTTC.